Presented here are 30 T cell receptor beta chains from one specimen sequenced in a study of shared clonotypes between healthy human individuals. The assay was immunoSEQ multiplex PCR, and TCRdb's table has in-frame clones only and misses some. The table shows about 1,900,000 clones, with around 96% occurring only once. CD45RO-negative CD8 cells positively selected for CCR7 made up the naive population, which excluded terminally differentiated effector memory CD45RA+ cells. The sequenced sample consisted of naive CD8+ T cells sorted from blood. Receptors were obtained from a man between 18 and 35 years old in good health.

This clone was counted once. The sample carries other DNA sequences with the same CDR3. The V and J genes are TRBV10-1 and TRBJ2-2; no clear D gene. V dropped 3 bases and J dropped 1 base, with 6 bases sitting between them. This CDR3 is built from 14 residues. Germline V gene data show CDR1 as WNHNN and CDR2 as SYGVQD (reference sequence). The DNA for the CDR3 is TGCGCCAGCAGTGACCCGGGGAACACCGGGGAGCTGTTTTTT. Protein product: CASSDPGNTGELFF.

The chain is built from TRBV29-1 and TRBJ1-1, with D possibly TRBD1 on 6 matching bases. The CDR3 contains 11 residues. From germline, CDR1 is SQVTM and CDR2 ANQGSEA. Here the CDR3 reads CGGGGGTEAFF. In DNA form, the CDR3 reads TGCGGAGGCGGGGGCGGCACTGAAGCTTTCTTT.

The gene calls are TRBV16 and TRBJ2-7; 9 nucleotides agree with TRBD2. Looked up from germline, CDR1 is KGHSY and CDR2 is FQNENV. This CDR3 spans 16 amino acids. The junction had 5 bases not matched to a gene; V was cut back by 0 bases and J by 2 bases. The CDR3, as DNA: TGTGCCAGCAGCCAATCACCTAGCGGGATTACCTACGAGCAGTACTTC. Protein product: CASSQSPSGITYEQYF.

On this clone itself: At the DNA level, this CDR3 is encoded by other sequences in the same sample as well. The chain has TRBV27 and TRBJ2-7, with D unresolved. Trimming took 6 bases from V and 2 from J, leaving 8 bases between them. Germline V gene lookup returns CDR1 MNHEY and CDR2 SMNVEV (reference sequence). The length of the CDR3 is 12 residues. This CDR3 reads CASRDGAYEQYF. As DNA, the CDR3 is TGTGCCAGCAGGGACGGAGCCTACGAGCAGTACTTC.

The CDR3 reads CASSLGRGGNTEAFF. CDR3 DNA: TGCGCCAGCAGCTTGGGACGAGGGGGTAACACTGAAGCTTTCTTT. The J gene is TRBJ1-1, the V gene TRBV5-1; tentatively, D is TRBD1 (6 bases). Germline CDR1 reads SGHRS; CDR2 reads YFSETQ. V lost 0 bases and J 2 bases, leaving 11 bases between the germline ends. This CDR3 contains 15 residues.

This chain connects TRBV7-9 to TRBJ1-4; D call uncertain. The CDR3 is made up of 13 amino acids. Between the trimmed V and J ends, which lost 2 bases and 8 bases, there was a span of 9 bases. CDR1 is SEHNR, CDR2 FQNEAQ, per germline (reference sequence). The CDR3 loop reads CASSLSAGEKLFF. The CDR3 coding sequence is TGTGCCAGCAGCTTATCGGCTGGGGAAAAACTGTTTTTT.

V is TRBV7-9 and J is TRBJ2-5; D unresolved. The germline V gene has CDR1 SEHNR and CDR2 FQNEAQ (reference sequence). Trimming stripped 4 bases from V and 5 bases from J, with 17 bases between. The length of the CDR3 is 15 residues. CDR3 bases: TGTGCCAGCAGCTCGTGGTTTGGTTCTGGGGAGACCCAGTACTTC. Residues: CASSSWFGSGETQYF.

The table lists this clone with a few counts. V and J are TRBV7-9 and TRBJ2-7; D ambiguous. Germline V CDR1 and CDR2: SEHNR, FQNEAQ (reference sequence). The CDR3 runs 14 residues. The V and J ends lost 5 bases and 2 bases respectively, with 13 bases between them. The CDR3 protein is CASSPASLAYEQYF. The DNA for the CDR3 is TGTGCCAGCAGCCCCGCCTCCCTGGCCTACGAGCAGTACTTC.

The V gene is TRBV7-9, the J gene TRBJ2-7; D is perhaps TRBD1 (7 bases). The V gene's germline CDR1 is SEHNR and CDR2 FQNEAQ (reference sequence). Trimming removed 2 bases from V and 0 bases from J, with 14 bases in between. The CDR3 contains 16 residues. The CDR3 DNA reads as TGTGCCAGCAGCTTACCCCCAGGGGGGAGCTCCTACGAGCAGTACTTC. It translates to CASSLPPGGSSYEQYF. The entire variable domain, with the rest obtained from reference TRBV7-9 and TRBJ2-7, is as follows: DTGVSQNPRHKITKRGQNVTFRCDPISEHNRLYWYRQTLGQGPEFLTYFQNEAQLEKSRLLSDRFSAERPKGSFSTLEIQRTEQGDSAMYLCASSLPPGGSSYEQYFGPGTRLTVT.

The gene calls are TRBV6-1 and TRBJ2-5; no reliable D call. Trimming removed 4 bases from V and 4 bases from J, with 7 bases in between. CDR1 is MNHNS, CDR2 SASEGT, per germline. The CDR3 covers 12 residues. CDR3 protein: CASSGPTETQYF. For the CDR3, the DNA is TGTGCCAGCAGTGGCCCCACAGAGACCCAGTACTTC.

The chain employs TRBV10-3 and TRBJ1-2, with D unresolved. The V end was cut by 0 bases, the J end by 4 bases, with 9 bases between. The CDR3 covers 14 residues. The germline V gene encodes CDR1 ENHRY and CDR2 SYGVKD. The DNA for the CDR3 is TGTGCCATCAGTGAGTCAACCGACCGCTATGGCTACACCTTC. Its translation: CAISESTDRYGYTF.

The rearrangement joins TRBV30 to TRBJ2-4; 10 nucleotides line up with TRBD2. The V gene end was trimmed by 2 bases and the J gene end by 8 bases; junction bases not matched to a gene: 9. Germline CDR1 is GTSNPN and CDR2 is SVGIG (reference sequence). The CDR3 loop spans 15 amino acids. CDR3 protein: CAWSWLAGAEDIQYF. CDR3 nucleotides: TGTGCCTGGAGTTGGCTAGCGGGGGCCGAAGACATTCAGTACTTC.

V and J are TRBV7-9 and TRBJ1-6; no reliable D call. Trimming shortened V by 3 bases and J by 10 bases, and 7 bases separated the two germline ends. CDR3 length: 12 amino acids. The germline gives CDR1 SEHNR, CDR2 FQNEAQ (reference sequence). The CDR3 DNA reads TGTGCCAGCAGCTTGCACCCATCACCCCTCCACTTT. Protein sequence: CASSLHPSPLHF.

The CDR3 DNA reads TGCAGCGTTGACCTGGGACAGGTGAACACTGAAGCTTTCTTT. Encoded protein: CSVDLGQVNTEAFF. The chain has TRBV29-1 and TRBJ1-1; TRBD1 aligns across 8 bases. V shed 3 bases and J 0 bases; nucleotides not matched to a gene: 3. The length of the CDR3 is 14 residues. Germline lookup yields CDR1 SQVTM and CDR2 ANQGSEA.

The chain has TRBV6-1 and TRBJ1-2; D is uncertain. The V end was cut by 1 base, the J end by 4 bases, with 10 bases between. Germline CDR1 MNHNS, CDR2 SASEGT. The CDR3 loop spans 14 amino acids. The CDR3 sequence: CASSEGKGGYGYTF. The CDR3 region has the DNA TGTGCCAGCAGTGAAGGGAAGGGAGGCTATGGCTACACCTTC.

About this clone itself: The sample holds other DNA sequences that translate to the same CDR3. The chain employs TRBV9 and TRBJ2-2; a weak D match, TRBD1 (6 bases). The CDR3 spans 13 residues. V was trimmed by 7 bases and J by 2 bases, leaving 9 bases between them. The germline V gene has CDR1 SGDLS and CDR2 YYNGEE. CDR3 nucleotides: TGTGCCAGCTCAGGGGTAAACACCGGGGAGCTGTTTTTT. As protein: CASSGVNTGELFF.

The chain employs TRBV6-5 and TRBJ1-5; unclear D gene. V lost 2 bases and J 4 bases, leaving 6 bases between the germline ends. Germline V lookup: CDR1 MNHEY, CDR2 SVGAGI. CDR3 length: 13 amino acids. The DNA of the CDR3 is TGTGCCAGCAGTTACGACGCGAATCAGCCCCAGCATTTT. It encodes CASSYDANQPQHF.

The chain uses TRBV28 and TRBJ1-1, with 8 bases fitting TRBD1. This CDR3 comprises 14 residues. Trimming removed 7 bases from V and 7 bases from J; junction bases left unmatched: 11. Germline loops: CDR1 MDHEN, CDR2 SYDVKM. The CDR3 DNA is TGTGCCAGCATCCCCACCGGGACAGGCGTTGAAGCTTTCTTT. Amino acid sequence: CASIPTGTGVEAFF. Complete variable domain (other parts from reference TRBV28 and TRBJ1-1): DVKVTQSSRYLVKRTGEKVFLECVQDMDHENMFWYRQDPGLGLRLIYFSYDVKMKEKGDIPEGYSVSREKKERFSLILESASTNQTSMYLCASIPTGTGVEAFFGQGTRLTVV.

This clone was counted a single time. The chain carries TRBV6-5 and TRBJ2-7, with 9 bases fitting TRBD1. CDR1 and CDR2 from the germline V gene are MNHEY and SVGAGI. The junction had 4 bases not matched to a gene; V was cut back by 7 bases and J by 0 bases. The CDR3 is 14 amino acids. This chain's CDR3 is CASNDRGGSYEQYF. The CDR3 coding sequence is TGTGCCAGCAATGACAGGGGGGGCTCCTACGAGCAGTACTTC.

V gene TRBV7-9 combines with J gene TRBJ2-1; TRBD2 aligns across 7 bases. The CDR3 is 14 amino acids. With V trimmed by 6 bases and J by 3 bases, 5 bases remained unmatched. Per germline, CDR1 SEHNR and CDR2 FQNEAQ (reference sequence). The CDR3 DNA reads as TGTGCCAGCAGGGCTAGCGGATACTACAATGAGCAGTTCTTC. It codes for CASRASGYYNEQFF.

The genes are TRBV11-2 and TRBJ2-7, with D uncertain. Germline V gene sequence: CDR1 SGHAT, CDR2 FQNNGV. This CDR3 spans 16 amino acids. Trimming took 4 bases from V and 0 from J, leaving 16 bases between them. The DNA for the CDR3 is TGTGCCAGCAGCTCCTTGCGACTGACCAGCTCCTACGAGCAGTACTTC. It is translated as CASSSLRLTSSYEQYF.

Note on this clone: This same CDR3 is encoded by further DNA sequences in the sample. DNA for the CDR3: TGTGCCAGCAGCGTAGGACAGGGTGGGACTGAAGCTTTCTTT. Amino acids: CASSVGQGGTEAFF. The chain has TRBV9 and TRBJ1-1; 7 bases agree with TRBD1. Germline V gene data show CDR1 as SGDLS and CDR2 as YYNGEE. With V trimmed by 0 bases and J by 5 bases, 4 bases remained unmatched. The CDR3 extends over 14 amino acids.

The rearrangement uses TRBV5-1 and TRBJ2-3; 13 bases fit TRBD2. V dropped 4 bases and J dropped 2; count of bases not matched to a gene: 4. This CDR3 has 16 amino acids. Germline CDR1 SGHRS, CDR2 YFSETQ. CDR3 in amino acids: CASSTGLAGFTDTQYF. The DNA for the CDR3 is TGCGCCAGCAGCACGGGACTAGCGGGGTTCACAGATACGCAGTATTTT.

The chain employs TRBV7-9 and TRBJ1-1; D is undetermined. Germline lookup yields CDR1 SEHNR and CDR2 FQNEAQ (reference sequence). The CDR3 consists of 13 residues. Trimming removed 1 base at V and 11 bases at J, with 14 bases between. DNA of the CDR3: TGTGCCAGCAGCTTAGGGGCGGTGCCTGGGGCTTTCTTT. Translated, it gives CASSLGAVPGAFF.

This chain uses TRBV30 with TRBJ2-5; D remains unclear. Germline values: CDR1 GTSNPN, CDR2 SVGIG (reference sequence). The CDR3 is 13 residues long. With 1 base removed from V and 1 base from J, the gap between germline ends came to 7 bases. The CDR3 region has the DNA TGTGCCTGGAGTGAAGCGAGCCAAGAGACCCAGTACTTC. Its translation: CAWSEASQETQYF. The whole variable domain, filled in from reference TRBV30 and TRBJ2-5, reads SQTIHQWPATLVQPVGSPLSLECTVEGTSNPNLYWYRQAAGRGLQLLFYSVGIGQISSEVPQNLSASRPQDRQFILSSKKLLLSDSGFYLCAWSEASQETQYFGPGTRLLVL.

The chain has TRBV7-9 and TRBJ1-2; a possible D gene is TRBD1 (6 bases). Trimming took 8 bases from V and 3 from J, leaving 16 bases between them. This CDR3 is built from 14 residues. Germline V gene lookup returns CDR1 SEHNR and CDR2 FQNEAQ (reference sequence). This CDR3 is CASRGQGQDYGYTF. As DNA, the CDR3 is TGTGCCAGCCGGGGGCAGGGGCAGGACTATGGCTACACCTTC.

V and J are TRBV4-1 and TRBJ2-7; a weak D match, TRBD2 (6 bases). The V gene's germline CDR1 is MGHRA and CDR2 YSYEKL. Trimming took off 3 bases at V and 0 bases at J, with 12 bases between the two ends. CDR3 size: 15 residues. CDR3 sequence: CASSHQDGGSYEQYF. The CDR3 region has the DNA TGCGCCAGCAGCCACCAGGACGGGGGCTCCTACGAGCAGTACTTC.

The chain joins TRBV28 to TRBJ2-2; 8 bases are a match to TRBD1. The V segment lost 5 bases and the J segment 9 bases; nucleotides outside the gene matches: 8. Germline lookup yields CDR1 MDHEN and CDR2 SYDVKM. The CDR3 length is 14 residues. CDR3 region: CASSPGDRSWELFF. The CDR3 nucleotides are TGTGCCAGCAGTCCCGGGGACAGGTCATGGGAGCTGTTTTTT.

The chain recombines TRBV30 with TRBJ1-4; D gene unclear. Per the germline V gene, CDR1 is GTSNPN and CDR2 is SVGIG (reference sequence). This CDR3 is 13 amino acids long. V was shortened by 1 base and J by 4 bases, with 7 bases between the two germline ends. DNA of the CDR3: TGTGCCTGGAGTGAACACTTTAATGAAAAACTGTTTTTT. Its protein product is CAWSEHFNEKLFF.

The chain has TRBV30 and TRBJ2-7; D remains ambiguous. Germline CDR1 reads GTSNPN; CDR2 reads SVGIG (reference sequence). CDR3 length: 15 residues. Trimming took 3 bases from V and 2 from J, leaving 17 bases between them. CDR3 residues: CAWSHPVRVPYEQYF. The CDR3 nucleotides read TGTGCCTGGAGCCACCCAGTGAGAGTCCCCTACGAGCAGTACTTC.